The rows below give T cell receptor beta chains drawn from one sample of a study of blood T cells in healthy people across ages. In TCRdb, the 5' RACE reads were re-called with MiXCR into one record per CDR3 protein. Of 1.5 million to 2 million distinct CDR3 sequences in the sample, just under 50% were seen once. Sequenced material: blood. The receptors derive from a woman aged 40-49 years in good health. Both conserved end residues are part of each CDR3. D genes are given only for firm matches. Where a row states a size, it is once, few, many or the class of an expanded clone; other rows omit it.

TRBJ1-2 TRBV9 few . CASSRTGKPPGYTF TGTGCCAGCAGCCGAACGGGGAAGCCTCCTGGCTACACCTTC
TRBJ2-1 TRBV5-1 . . CASSLIWGYNEQFF TGCGCCAGCAGCTTGATCTGGGGCTACAATGAGCAGTTCTTC
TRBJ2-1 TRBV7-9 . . CASSFRQESYNEQFF TGTGCCAGCAGCTTCAGACAGGAATCCTACAATGAGCAGTTCTTC
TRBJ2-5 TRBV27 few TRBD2 CASSYVSGGAEETQYF TGTGCCAGCAGCTATGTTAGCGGGGGGGCGGAAGAGACCCAGTACTTC
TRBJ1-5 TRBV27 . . CASSPRDSANQPQHF TGTGCCAGCAGTCCACGGGATTCGGCCAATCAGCCCCAGCATTTT
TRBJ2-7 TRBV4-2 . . CASSQEIGTSYEQYF TGTGCCAGCAGCCAAGAAATAGGGACCTCCTACGAGCAGTACTTC
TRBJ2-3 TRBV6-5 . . CASSNSDGDTQYF TGTGCCAGCAGCAACAGTGACGGAGATACGCAGTATTTT
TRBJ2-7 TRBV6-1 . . CASSETSQYF TGTGCCAGCAGTGAGACAAGCCAGTACTTC
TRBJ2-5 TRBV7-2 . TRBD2 CASSLVRLAGPLGETQYF TGTGCCAGCAGCTTAGTACGGCTAGCGGGGCCTCTTGGGGAGACCCAGTACTTC
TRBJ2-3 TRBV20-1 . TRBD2 CSAVGLAASTDTQYF TGCAGTGCTGTCGGACTAGCGGCTAGCACAGATACGCAGTATTTT
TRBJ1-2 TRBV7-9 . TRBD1 CASSPGQGFHGYTF TGTGCCAGCAGCCCGGGACAGGGGTTCCATGGCTACACCTTC
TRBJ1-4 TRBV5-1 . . CASSSTTTNEKLFF TGCGCCAGCAGCTCGACAACAACTAATGAAAAACTGTTTTTT
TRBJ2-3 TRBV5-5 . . CASRWGDSVFGDTQYF TGTGCCAGCAGGTGGGGCGACAGTGTATTCGGGGATACGCAGTATTTT
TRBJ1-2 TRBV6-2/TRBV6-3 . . CASSPKGMANYGYTF TGTGCCAGCAGTCCAAAGGGGATGGCGAACTATGGCTACACCTTC
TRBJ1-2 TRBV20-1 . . CSARAASYGYTF TGCAGTGCTAGGGCAGCGAGCTATGGCTACACCTTC
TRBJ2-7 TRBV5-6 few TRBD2 CASSLGLGGLEQYF TGTGCCAGCAGCTTGGGGTTGGGAGGGCTCGAGCAGTACTTC
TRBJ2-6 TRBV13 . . CASSFRQTGANVLTF TGTGCCAGCAGCTTCCGACAAACTGGGGCCAACGTCCTGACTTTC
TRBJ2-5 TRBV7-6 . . CASTLRSGGGNNEQYF TGTGCCAGCACCCTTCGTTCCGGAGGGGGAAACAATGAGCAGTACTTC
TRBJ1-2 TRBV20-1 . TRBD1 CSAREYGRGRHGYTF TGCAGTGCTAGAGAATACGGCAGGGGGCGGCATGGCTACACCTTC
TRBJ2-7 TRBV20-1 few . CSARIGSYEQYF TGCAGTGCTAGAATAGGCAGTTACGAGCAGTACTTC
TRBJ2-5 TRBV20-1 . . CSARLDRPEETQYF TGCAGTGCTAGACTAGACAGACCTGAAGAGACCCAGTACTTC
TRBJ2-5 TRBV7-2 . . CASSRGLVQTQYF TGTGCCAGCAGCCGGGGACTCGTCCAGACCCAGTACTTC
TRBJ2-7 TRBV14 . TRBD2 CASSQDSSGGTEQYF TGTGCCAGCAGCCAAGATAGCAGCGGGGGTACCGAGCAGTACTTC
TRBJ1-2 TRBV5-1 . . CASRTEATDLYGYTF TGCGCCAGCAGGACCGAAGCGACCGACCTCTATGGCTACACCTTC
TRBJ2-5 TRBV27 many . CASSFDQETQYF TGTGCCAGCAGTTTTGACCAAGAGACCCAGTACTTC
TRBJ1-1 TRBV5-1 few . CASSLSPKENTEAFF TGCGCCAGCAGCTTATCCCCGAAGGAGAACACTGAAGCTTTCTTT
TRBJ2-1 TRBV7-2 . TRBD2 CASRSGLAFYNEQFF TGTGCCAGCAGATCTGGACTAGCATTCTACAATGAGCAGTTCTTC
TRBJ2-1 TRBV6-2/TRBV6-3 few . CASIRSRLSYNEQFF TGTGCCAGCATTAGGTCCAGACTCTCCTACAATGAGCAGTTCTTC
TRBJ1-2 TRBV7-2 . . CASSDSAQFYGYTF TGTGCCAGCAGCGACAGCGCCCAGTTCTATGGCTACACCTTC
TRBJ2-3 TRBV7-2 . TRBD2 CASSLARTSGGLLLDTQYF TGTGCCAGCAGCTTAGCAAGGACTAGCGGGGGCCTACTCCTGGATACGCAGTATTTT
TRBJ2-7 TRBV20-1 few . CSARDARGREQYF TGCAGTGCTAGAGATGCTAGGGGTCGAGAGCAGTACTTC
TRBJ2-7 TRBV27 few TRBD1 CASSQTGTGYEQYF TGTGCCAGCAGCCAAACCGGGACAGGGTACGAGCAGTACTTC
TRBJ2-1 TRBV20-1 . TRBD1 CSAGTGVKNDEQFF TGCAGTGCTGGGACAGGGGTGAAAAATGATGAGCAGTTCTTC
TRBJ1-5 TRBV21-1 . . CASIMGTGANSNQPQHF TGTGCCAGCATCATGGGGACAGGGGCGAATAGCAATCAGCCCCAGCATTTT
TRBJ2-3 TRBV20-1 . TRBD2 CSASPGLAVDTQYF TGCAGTGCTAGCCCGGGACTAGCGGTGGATACGCAGTATTTT